Detailed here is one T cell receptor (beta chain). Its antigen remains unknown. These data belong to a study of cytotoxic CD8 clonotypes in ibrutinib-treated CLL. Sequencing used immunoSEQ multiplex PCR; TCRdb keeps in-frame clones, though not all of them. This table has around 53,000 clones, around 52% appearing once. The CDR3 sequence is 18 residues long. CDR1 SGHNT and CDR2 YYREEE come from the germline V gene (reference sequence). J lost 0 bases, V lost 4 bases, and 15 bases had no gene match. Findings of the study overall: Pretreatment clonality was elevated relative to age-matched healthy donors and paralleled circulating CD8+ T-cell counts.

This TCR derives from a human donor with chronic lymphocytic leukemia. Sample: PBMCs, taken at disease progression, from a patient treated with ibrutinib. The chain joins TRBV5-4 to TRBJ2-7, with 8 bases lining up with TRBD1. The CDR3 nucleotides are TGTGCCAGCAGCACCCGACAGGGGCCTATTTCATCCTCCTACGAGCAGTACTTC. The encoded protein is CASSTRQGPISSSYEQYF. Looking up the rest from reference TRBV5-4 and TRBJ2-7 gives the full variable domain: ETGVTQSPTHLIKTRGQQVTLRCSSQSGHNTVSWYQQALGQGPQFIFQYYREEENGRGNFPPRFSGLQFPNYSSELNVNALELDDSALYLCASSTRQGPISSSYEQYFGPGTRLTVT.